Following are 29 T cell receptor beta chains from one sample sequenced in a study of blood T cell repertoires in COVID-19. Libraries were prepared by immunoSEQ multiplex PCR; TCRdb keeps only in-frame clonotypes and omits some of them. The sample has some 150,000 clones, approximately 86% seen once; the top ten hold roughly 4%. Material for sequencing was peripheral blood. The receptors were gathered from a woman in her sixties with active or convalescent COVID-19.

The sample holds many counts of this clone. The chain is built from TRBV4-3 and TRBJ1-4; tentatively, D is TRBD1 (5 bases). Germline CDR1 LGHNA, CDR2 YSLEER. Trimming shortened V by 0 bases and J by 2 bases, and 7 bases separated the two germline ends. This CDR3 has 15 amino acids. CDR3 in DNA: TGCGCCAGCAGCCAAGACAGGGATACTAATGAAAAACTGTTTTTT. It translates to CASSQDRDTNEKLFF.

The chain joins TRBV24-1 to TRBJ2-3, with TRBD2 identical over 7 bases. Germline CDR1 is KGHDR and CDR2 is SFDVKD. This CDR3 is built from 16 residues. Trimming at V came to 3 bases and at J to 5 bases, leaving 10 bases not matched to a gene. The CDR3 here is CATSDPTGTGGDTQYF. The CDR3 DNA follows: TGTGCCACCAGTGATCCTACAGGAACGGGAGGAGATACGCAGTATTTT.

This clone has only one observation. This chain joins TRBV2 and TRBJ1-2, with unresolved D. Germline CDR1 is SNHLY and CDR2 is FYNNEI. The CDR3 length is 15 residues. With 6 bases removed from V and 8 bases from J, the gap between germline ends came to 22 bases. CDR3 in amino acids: CASRQDESGKGGYTF. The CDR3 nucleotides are TGTGCCAGCAGGCAAGATGAATCGGGAAAGGGCGGCTACACCTTC.

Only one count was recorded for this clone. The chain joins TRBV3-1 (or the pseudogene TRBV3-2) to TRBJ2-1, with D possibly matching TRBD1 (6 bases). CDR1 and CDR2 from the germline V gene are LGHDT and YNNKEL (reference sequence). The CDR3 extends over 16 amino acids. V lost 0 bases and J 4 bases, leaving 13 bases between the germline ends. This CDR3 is CASSQEGLTGYNEQFF. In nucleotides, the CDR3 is TGTGCCAGCAGCCAAGAAGGGCTTACAGGGTACAATGAGCAGTTCTTC.

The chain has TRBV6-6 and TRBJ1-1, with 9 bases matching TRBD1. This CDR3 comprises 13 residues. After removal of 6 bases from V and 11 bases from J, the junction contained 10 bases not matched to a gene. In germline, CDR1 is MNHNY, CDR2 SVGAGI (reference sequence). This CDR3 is CASRGTGNEYAFF. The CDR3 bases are TGTGCCAGCAGAGGGACAGGGAACGAGTACGCTTTCTTT.

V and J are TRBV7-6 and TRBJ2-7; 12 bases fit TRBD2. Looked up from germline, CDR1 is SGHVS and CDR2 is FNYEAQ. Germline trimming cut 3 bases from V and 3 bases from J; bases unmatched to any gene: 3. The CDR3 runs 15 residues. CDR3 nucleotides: TGTGCCAGCAGCTTGCGGACTAGCGGGAACTACGAGCAGTACTTC. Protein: CASSLRTSGNYEQYF.

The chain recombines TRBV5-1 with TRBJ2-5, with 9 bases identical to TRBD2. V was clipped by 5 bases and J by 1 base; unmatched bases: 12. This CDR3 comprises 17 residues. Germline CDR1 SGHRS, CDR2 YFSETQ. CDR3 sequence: CASRNLLAGPAQETQYF. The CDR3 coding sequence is TGCGCCAGCAGAAATCTTCTAGCGGGGCCAGCCCAAGAGACCCAGTACTTC.

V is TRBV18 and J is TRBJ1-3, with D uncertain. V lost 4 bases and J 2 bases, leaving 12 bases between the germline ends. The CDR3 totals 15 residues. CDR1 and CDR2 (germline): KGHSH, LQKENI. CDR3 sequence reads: CASSLARETGNTIYF. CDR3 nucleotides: TGTGCCAGCTCACTTGCAAGGGAGACTGGAAACACCATATATTTT.

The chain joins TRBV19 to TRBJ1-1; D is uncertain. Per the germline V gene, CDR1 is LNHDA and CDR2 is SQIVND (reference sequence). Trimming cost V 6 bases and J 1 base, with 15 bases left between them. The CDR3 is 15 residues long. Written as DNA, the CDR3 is TGTGCCAGTAGGGCTGGCGGGGTCGAGAACACTGAAGCTTTCTTT. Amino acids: CASRAGGVENTEAFF.

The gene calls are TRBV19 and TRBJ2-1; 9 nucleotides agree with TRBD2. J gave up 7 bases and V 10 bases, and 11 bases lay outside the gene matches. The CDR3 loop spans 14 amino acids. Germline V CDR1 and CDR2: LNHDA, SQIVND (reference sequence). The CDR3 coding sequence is TGTGCCACCGATGCGGGGGGGCCGAGGAATGAGCAGTTCTTC. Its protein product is CATDAGGPRNEQFF.

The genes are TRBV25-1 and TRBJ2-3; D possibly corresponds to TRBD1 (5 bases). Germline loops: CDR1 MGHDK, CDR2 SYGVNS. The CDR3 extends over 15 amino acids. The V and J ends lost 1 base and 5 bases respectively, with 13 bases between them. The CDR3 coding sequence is TGTGCCAGCAGTGAATCGGCAGGGCAGTTAGATACGCAGTATTTT. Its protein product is CASSESAGQLDTQYF.

The CDR3 region has the DNA TGTGCCTGGAGTTCGGGACAGGGGGTCGGAGAGCAGTACTTC. It is translated as CAWSSGQGVGEQYF. The chain carries TRBV30 and TRBJ2-7; 11 bases are shared with TRBD1. The CDR3 is made up of 14 amino acids. Germline V lookup: CDR1 GTSNPN, CDR2 SVGIG (reference sequence). J was trimmed by 7 bases and V by 2 bases; bases with no gene match: 7.

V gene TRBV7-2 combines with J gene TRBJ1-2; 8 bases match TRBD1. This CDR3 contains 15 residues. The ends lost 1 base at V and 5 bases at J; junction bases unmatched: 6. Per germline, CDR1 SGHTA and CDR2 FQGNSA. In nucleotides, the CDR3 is TGTGCCAGCAGCTTAGTCCACCAGGGGGCTTATGGCTACACCTTC. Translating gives CASSLVHQGAYGYTF.

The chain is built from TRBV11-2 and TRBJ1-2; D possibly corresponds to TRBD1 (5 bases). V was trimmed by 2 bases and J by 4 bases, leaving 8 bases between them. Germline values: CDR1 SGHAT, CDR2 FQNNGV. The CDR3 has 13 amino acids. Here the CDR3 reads CASSLNQGYGYTF. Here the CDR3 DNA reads TGTGCCAGCAGCTTAAACCAGGGCTATGGCTACACCTTC.

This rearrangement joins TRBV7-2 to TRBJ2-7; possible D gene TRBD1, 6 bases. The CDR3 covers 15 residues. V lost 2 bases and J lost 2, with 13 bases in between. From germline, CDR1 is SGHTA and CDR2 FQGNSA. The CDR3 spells CASSLLTGTAYEQYF. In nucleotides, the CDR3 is TGTGCCAGCAGCTTATTGACAGGCACTGCCTACGAGCAGTACTTC.

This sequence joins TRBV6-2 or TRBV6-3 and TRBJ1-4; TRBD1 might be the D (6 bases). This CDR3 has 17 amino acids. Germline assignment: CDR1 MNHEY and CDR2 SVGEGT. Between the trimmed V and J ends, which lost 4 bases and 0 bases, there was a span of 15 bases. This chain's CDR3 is CASSLGGGYSTNEKLFF. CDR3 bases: TGTGCCAGCAGTTTGGGTGGGGGCTACTCAACTAATGAAAAACTGTTTTTT.

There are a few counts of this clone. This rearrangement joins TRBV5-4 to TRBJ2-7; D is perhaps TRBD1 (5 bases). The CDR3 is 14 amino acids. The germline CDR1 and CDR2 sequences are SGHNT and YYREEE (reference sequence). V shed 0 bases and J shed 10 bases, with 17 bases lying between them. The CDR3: CASSLGQGSNPQYF. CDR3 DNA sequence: TGTGCCAGCAGCTTGGGGCAGGGTAGCAATCCCCAGTACTTC.

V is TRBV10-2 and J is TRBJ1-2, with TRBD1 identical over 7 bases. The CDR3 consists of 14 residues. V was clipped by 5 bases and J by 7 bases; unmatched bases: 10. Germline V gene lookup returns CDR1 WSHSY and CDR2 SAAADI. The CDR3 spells CASSLIQGSGGYTF. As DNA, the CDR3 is TGCGCCAGCAGTCTTATACAGGGGAGTGGTGGCTACACCTTC.

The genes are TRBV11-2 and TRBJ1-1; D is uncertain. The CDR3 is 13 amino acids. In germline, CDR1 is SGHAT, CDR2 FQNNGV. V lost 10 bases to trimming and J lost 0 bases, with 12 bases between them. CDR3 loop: CATGDTLNTEAFF. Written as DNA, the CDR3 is TGTGCCACCGGCGACACGCTGAACACTGAAGCTTTCTTT.

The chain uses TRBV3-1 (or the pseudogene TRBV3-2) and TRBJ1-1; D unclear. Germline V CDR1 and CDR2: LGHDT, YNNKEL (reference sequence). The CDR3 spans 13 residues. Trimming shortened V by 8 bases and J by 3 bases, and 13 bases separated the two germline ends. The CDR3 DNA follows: TGTGCCAGCTGGGCAGGCCAAGACACTGAAGCTTTCTTT. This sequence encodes CASWAGQDTEAFF.

As DNA, the CDR3 is TGTGCCAGCAGCGCCGGGTCCTGGGATACGCAGTATTTT. Translated: CASSAGSWDTQYF. This sequence joins TRBV6-5 and TRBJ2-3, with no clear D. With 6 bases removed from V and 6 bases from J, the gap between germline ends came to 13 bases. The length of the CDR3 is 13 residues. Germline-derived CDR1 and CDR2 are MNHEY and SVGAGI.

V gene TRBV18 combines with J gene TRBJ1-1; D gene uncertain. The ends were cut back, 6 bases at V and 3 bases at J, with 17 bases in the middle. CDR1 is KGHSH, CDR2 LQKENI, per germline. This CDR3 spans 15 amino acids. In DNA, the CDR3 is TGTGCCAGCTCCTCGTTGCACGGGAGGGACACTGAAGCTTTCTTT. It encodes CASSSLHGRDTEAFF.

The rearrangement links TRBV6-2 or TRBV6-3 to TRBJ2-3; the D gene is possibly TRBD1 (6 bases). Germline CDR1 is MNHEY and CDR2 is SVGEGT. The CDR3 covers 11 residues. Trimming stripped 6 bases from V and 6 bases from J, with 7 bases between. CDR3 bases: TGTGCCAGCAGCCAGGGGGATACGCAGTATTTT. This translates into CASSQGDTQYF.

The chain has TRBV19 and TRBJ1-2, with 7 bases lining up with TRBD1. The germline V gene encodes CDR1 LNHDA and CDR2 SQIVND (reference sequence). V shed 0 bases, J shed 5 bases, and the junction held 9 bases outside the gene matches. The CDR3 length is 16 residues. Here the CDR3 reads CASSIDVGGVEYGYTF. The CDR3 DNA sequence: TGTGCCAGTAGTATAGATGTAGGGGGCGTTGAATATGGCTACACCTTC.

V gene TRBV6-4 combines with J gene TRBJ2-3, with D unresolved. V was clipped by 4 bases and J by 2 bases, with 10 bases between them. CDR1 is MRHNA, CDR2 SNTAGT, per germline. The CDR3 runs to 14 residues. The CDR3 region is CASSVDMATDTQYF. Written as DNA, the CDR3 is TGTGCCAGCAGTGTTGATATGGCCACAGATACGCAGTATTTT.

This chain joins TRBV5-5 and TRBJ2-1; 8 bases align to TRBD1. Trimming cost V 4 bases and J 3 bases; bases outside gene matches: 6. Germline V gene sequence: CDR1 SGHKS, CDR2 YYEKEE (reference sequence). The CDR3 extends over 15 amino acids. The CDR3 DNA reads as TGTGCCAGCAGCCCCGCGACAGGGGACTACAATGAGCAGTTCTTC. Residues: CASSPATGDYNEQFF.

CDR3: CASSYSVGFFNEQFF. CDR3 DNA sequence: TGTGCCAGCAGTTACTCCGTTGGCTTTTTCAATGAGCAGTTCTTC. The chain recombines TRBV6-5 with TRBJ2-1; unclear D gene. The CDR3 consists of 15 residues. Germline CDR1 and CDR2: MNHEY and SVGAGI. The V and J ends lost 0 bases and 6 bases respectively, with 12 bases between them.

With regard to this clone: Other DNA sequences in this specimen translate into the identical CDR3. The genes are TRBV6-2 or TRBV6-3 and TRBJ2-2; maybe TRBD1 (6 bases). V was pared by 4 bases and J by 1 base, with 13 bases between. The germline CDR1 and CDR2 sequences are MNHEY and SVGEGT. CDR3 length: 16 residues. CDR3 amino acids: CASSFRGIGNTGELFF. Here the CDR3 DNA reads TGTGCCAGCAGTTTTAGGGGGATAGGGAACACCGGGGAGCTGTTTTTT.

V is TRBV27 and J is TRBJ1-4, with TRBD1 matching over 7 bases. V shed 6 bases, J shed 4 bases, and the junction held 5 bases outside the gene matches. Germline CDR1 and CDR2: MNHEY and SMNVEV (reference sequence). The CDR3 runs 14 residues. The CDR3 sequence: CASRATGFNEKLFF. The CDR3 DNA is TGTGCCAGCAGGGCGACAGGGTTTAATGAAAAACTGTTTTTT.